This TCR beta chain was found in a study of blood T cell repertoires in COVID-19. Overall study: The study drew acute and convalescent COVID-19 samples from the United States, Italy and Spain.

Sequencing used immunoSEQ multiplex PCR; TCRdb keeps in-frame clones, though not all of them. The sample has approximately 300,000 clones, 85% to 90% seen once; the top ten hold around 0.84%. Germline values: CDR1 PRHDT, CDR2 FYEKMQ (reference sequence). This CDR3 spans 18 amino acids. Trimming took 5 bases from V and 6 from J; bases not matched to a gene: 20. The V and J genes are TRBV13 and TRBJ2-3, with 7 bases aligning to TRBD2. Sample: peripheral blood. The receptor was isolated from a man aged 25 to 45 with acute or convalescent COVID-19. CDR3 nucleotide sequence: TGTGCCAGCAGCCATGGTCTGGGGCGGGAGCTAGTCGGGGATACGCAGTATTTT. Its translation: CASSHGLGRELVGDTQYF. Variable domain in full (rest from reference TRBV13 and TRBJ2-3): AAGVIQSPRHLIKEKRETATLKCYPIPRHDTVYWYQQGPGQDPQFLISFYEKMQSDKGSIPDRFSAQQFSDYHSELNMSSLELGDSALYFCASSHGLGRELVGDTQYFGPGTRLTVL.